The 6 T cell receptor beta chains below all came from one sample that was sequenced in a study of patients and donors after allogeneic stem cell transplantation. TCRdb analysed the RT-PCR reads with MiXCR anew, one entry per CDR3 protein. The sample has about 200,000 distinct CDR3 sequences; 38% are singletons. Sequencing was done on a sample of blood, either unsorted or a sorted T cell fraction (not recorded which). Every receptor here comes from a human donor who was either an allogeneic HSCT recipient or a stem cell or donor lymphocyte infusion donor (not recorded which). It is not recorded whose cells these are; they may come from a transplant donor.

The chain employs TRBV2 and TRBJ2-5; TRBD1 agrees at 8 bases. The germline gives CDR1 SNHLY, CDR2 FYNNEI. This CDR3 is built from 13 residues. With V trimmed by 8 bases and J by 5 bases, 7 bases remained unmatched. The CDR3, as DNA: TGTGCCAGCGGACCAGGGGACAGGGAGACCCAGTACTTC. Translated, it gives CASGPGDRETQYF.

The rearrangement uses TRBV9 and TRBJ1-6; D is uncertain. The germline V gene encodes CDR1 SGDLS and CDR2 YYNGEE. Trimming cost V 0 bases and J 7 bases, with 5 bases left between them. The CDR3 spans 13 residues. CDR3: CASSVDGNSPLHF. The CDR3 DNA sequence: TGTGCCAGCAGCGTAGACGGGAATTCACCCCTCCACTTT.

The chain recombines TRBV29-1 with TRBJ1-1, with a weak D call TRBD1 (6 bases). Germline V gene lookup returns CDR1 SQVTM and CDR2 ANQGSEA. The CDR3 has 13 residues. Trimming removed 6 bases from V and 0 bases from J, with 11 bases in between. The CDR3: CSVETGMNTEAFF. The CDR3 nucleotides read TGCAGCGTGGAAACAGGGATGAACACTGAAGCTTTCTTT.

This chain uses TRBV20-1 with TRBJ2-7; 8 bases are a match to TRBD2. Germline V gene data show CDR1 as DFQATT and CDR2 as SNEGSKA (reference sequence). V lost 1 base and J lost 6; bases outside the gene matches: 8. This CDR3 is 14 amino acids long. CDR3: CSARVGLAPSEQYF. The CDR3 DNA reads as TGCAGTGCTAGAGTCGGACTAGCCCCATCCGAGCAGTACTTC.

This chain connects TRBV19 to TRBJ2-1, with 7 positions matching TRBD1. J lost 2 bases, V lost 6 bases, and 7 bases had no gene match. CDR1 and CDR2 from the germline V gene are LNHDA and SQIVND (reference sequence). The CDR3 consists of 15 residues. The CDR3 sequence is CASSNPDRAYNEQFF. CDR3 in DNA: TGTGCCAGTAGCAACCCAGACAGGGCCTACAATGAGCAGTTCTTC.

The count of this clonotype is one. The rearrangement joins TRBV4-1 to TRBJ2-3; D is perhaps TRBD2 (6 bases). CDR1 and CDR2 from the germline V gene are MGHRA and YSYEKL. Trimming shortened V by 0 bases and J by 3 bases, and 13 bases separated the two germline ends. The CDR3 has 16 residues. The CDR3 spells CASSQDRGGATDTQYF. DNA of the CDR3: TGCGCCAGCAGCCAAGATCGGGGAGGTGCGACAGATACGCAGTATTTT.